One TCR beta chain is described in this entry. Using its own MiXCR run on the RT-PCR reads, TCRdb lists one record per CDR3 protein. The sample gives 70,000 or so distinct CDR3 sequences, roughly 29% of which show up once; approximately 25% is in the top ten. Germline V gene lookup returns CDR1 SNHLY and CDR2 FYNNEI. This CDR3 has 18 residues. The V segment lost 6 bases and the J segment 6 bases; nucleotides outside the gene matches: 21. The sample belongs to a study of patients and donors after allogeneic stem cell transplantation. The chain uses TRBV2 and TRBJ1-1; 8 nucleotides line up with TRBD1. This receptor was identified in a human donor who was either an allogeneic HSCT recipient or a stem cell or donor lymphocyte infusion donor (not recorded which). It is not recorded whose cells these are; they may come from a transplant donor. The specimen sequenced was blood, either unsorted or a sorted T cell fraction (not recorded which). The CDR3 sequence: CASSRTHGTGLVLPEAFF. The CDR3 DNA follows: TGTGCCAGCAGCCGAACCCACGGGACAGGTCTAGTATTGCCTGAAGCTTTCTTT.